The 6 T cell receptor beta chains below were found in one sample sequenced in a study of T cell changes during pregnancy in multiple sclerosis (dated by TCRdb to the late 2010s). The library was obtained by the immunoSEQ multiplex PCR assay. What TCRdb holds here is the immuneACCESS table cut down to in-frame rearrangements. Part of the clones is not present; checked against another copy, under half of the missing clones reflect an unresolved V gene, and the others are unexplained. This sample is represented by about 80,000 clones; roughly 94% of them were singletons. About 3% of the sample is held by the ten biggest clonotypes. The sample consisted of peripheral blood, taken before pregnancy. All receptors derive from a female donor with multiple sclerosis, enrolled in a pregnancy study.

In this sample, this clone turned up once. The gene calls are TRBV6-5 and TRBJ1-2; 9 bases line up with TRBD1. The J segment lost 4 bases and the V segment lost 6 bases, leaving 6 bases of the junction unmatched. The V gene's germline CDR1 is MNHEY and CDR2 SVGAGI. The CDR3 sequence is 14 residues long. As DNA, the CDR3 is TGTGCCAGCAGGCCTACAGGGGGCCCCTATGGCTACACCTTC. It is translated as CASRPTGGPYGYTF.

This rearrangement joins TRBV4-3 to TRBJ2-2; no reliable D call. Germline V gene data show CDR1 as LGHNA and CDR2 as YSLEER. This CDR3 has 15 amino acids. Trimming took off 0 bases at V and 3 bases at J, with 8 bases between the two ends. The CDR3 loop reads CASSQDPIDTGELFF. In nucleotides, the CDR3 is TGCGCCAGCAGCCAAGATCCTATAGACACCGGGGAGCTGTTTTTT.

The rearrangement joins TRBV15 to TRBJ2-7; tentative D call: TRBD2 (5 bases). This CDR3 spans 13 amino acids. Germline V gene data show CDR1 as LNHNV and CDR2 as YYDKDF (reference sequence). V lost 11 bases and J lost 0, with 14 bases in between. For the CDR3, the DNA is TGTGCCGCGAGAGGGTCGGACTCCTACGAGCAGTACTTC. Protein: CAARGSDSYEQYF.

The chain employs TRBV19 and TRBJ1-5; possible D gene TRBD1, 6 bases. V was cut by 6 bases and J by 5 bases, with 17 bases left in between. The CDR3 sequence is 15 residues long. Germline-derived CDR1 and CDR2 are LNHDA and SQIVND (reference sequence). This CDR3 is CASSGTSREDQPQHF. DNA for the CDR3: TGTGCCAGTAGCGGGACATCACGGGAGGATCAGCCCCAGCATTTT.

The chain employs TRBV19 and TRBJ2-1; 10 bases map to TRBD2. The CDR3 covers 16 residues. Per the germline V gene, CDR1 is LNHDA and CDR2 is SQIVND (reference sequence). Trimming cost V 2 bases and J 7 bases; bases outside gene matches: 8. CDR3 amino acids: CASSIQAGGGGNEQFF. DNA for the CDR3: TGTGCCAGTAGTATACAAGCGGGAGGGGGGGGGAATGAGCAGTTCTTC.

The CDR3 spells CASSLVGTSFF. The CDR3 region has the DNA TGTGCCAGCAGCCTGGTAGGGACTTCGTTCTTC. The rearrangement links TRBV11-2 to TRBJ2-1, with a possible D match to TRBD2 (6 bases). CDR3 length: 11 residues. Trimming took 5 bases from V and 15 from J, leaving 14 bases between them. Germline assignment: CDR1 SGHAT and CDR2 FQNNGV.